The 18 T cell receptor beta chains in this list originate from one sample, sequenced in a study of memory B cells and T cells in multiple sclerosis (dated by TCRdb to the late 2010s). Libraries were constructed by the immunoSEQ multiplex PCR assay. The table comes from immuneACCESS by way of TCRdb, which keeps in-frame sequences with V and J called. Part of the clones is missing from these tables; in studies checked, under half for an unresolved V gene and the rest for unknown reasons. This sample is represented by fewer than 40,000 clones; about 83% of them were singletons. The top ten hold 2.7% of the sample. After stimulus-free culture of CFSE-labeled PBMCs, the autoproliferating (CFSEdim) and non-proliferating (CFSEhi) T cell fractions were sequenced separately. Altogether, 5x10^7 CFSE-labeled PBMCs were kept in culture for more than 6 days with no stimulus, after which the replicate wells were combined.

These receptors' antigens are unknown. The specimen was PBMCs from blood kept in culture. The receptors derive from a human donor with multiple sclerosis.

The chain has TRBV13 and TRBJ2-6, with a tentative D call TRBD2 (6 bases). V was clipped by 0 bases and J by 3 bases, with 18 bases between them. The CDR3 is made up of 19 amino acids. Germline-derived CDR1 and CDR2 are PRHDT and FYEKMQ (reference sequence). The CDR3 loop is CASSLGVGTSAFGANVLTF. Written as DNA, the CDR3 is TGTGCCAGCAGCTTAGGGGTTGGGACTTCCGCTTTTGGGGCCAACGTCCTGACTTTC.

This clone was seen a few times. The rearrangement links TRBV5-4 to TRBJ1-1, with TRBD1 identical over 7 bases. After removal of 4 bases from V and 4 bases from J, the junction contained 7 bases not matched to a gene. CDR3 length: 14 residues. Per the germline V gene, CDR1 is SGHNT and CDR2 is YYREEE (reference sequence). CDR3 coding DNA: TGTGCCAGCAGCACCGGGACAGAGGGCACTGAAGCTTTCTTT. Translated: CASSTGTEGTEAFF. Based on the CDR3 plus reference TRBV5-4 and TRBJ1-1, the full variable domain is ETGVTQSPTHLIKTRGQQVTLRCSSQSGHNTVSWYQQALGQGPQFIFQYYREEENGRGNFPPRFSGLQFPNYSSELNVNALELDDSALYLCASSTGTEGTEAFFGQGTRLTVV.

This chain links TRBV5-1 with TRBJ2-7; 7 bases fit TRBD2. Looked up from germline, CDR1 is SGHRS and CDR2 is YFSETQ. There are 14 residues in the CDR3. Trimming removed 1 base from V and 3 bases from J; junction bases left unmatched: 4. CDR3 sequence: CASSLFGGGYEQYF. CDR3 bases: TGCGCCAGCAGCTTGTTTGGGGGGGGCTACGAGCAGTACTTC.

The V gene is TRBV21-1, the J gene TRBJ1-2; the table calls TRBD1, which could not be checked here. TRBV21-1 has pseudogene status. The CDR3 consists of 15 residues. The CDR3: CASSKGPTGFHGYTF. The CDR3 nucleotides read TGTGCCAGCAGCAAAGGTCCTACAGGGTTTCATGGCTACACCTTC.

The CDR3 nucleotides are TGTGCCAGCCGTCGTAGCGGGGGGGCCGGGGAGCTGTTTTTT. This sequence encodes CASRRSGGAGELFF. The chain couples TRBV27 to TRBJ2-2; 11 positions agree with TRBD2. The germline gives CDR1 MNHEY, CDR2 SMNVEV (reference sequence). The CDR3 consists of 14 residues. J gave up 6 bases and V 8 bases, and 5 bases lay outside the gene matches.

J is TRBJ2-7 and V is TRBV27; no clear D gene. The CDR3 runs 14 residues. Germline CDR1 MNHEY, CDR2 SMNVEV (reference sequence). V lost 7 bases, J lost 3 bases, and 16 bases lay in between. Here the CDR3 reads CASKRYDGFYEQYF. Here the CDR3 DNA reads TGTGCCAGCAAGCGCTACGACGGGTTCTACGAGCAGTACTTC.

This chain uses TRBV6-1 with TRBJ1-5; D remains unclear. CDR1 and CDR2 (germline): MNHNS, SASEGT. The CDR3 runs 14 residues. V was trimmed by 2 bases and J by 4 bases, leaving 9 bases between them. For the CDR3, the DNA is TGTGCCAGCAGTGAACTCTTGAGGAATCAGCCCCAGCATTTT. Amino acid sequence: CASSELLRNQPQHF.

The chain combines TRBV5-1 with TRBJ2-7; D is undetermined. Germline values: CDR1 SGHRS, CDR2 YFSETQ. CDR3 length: 14 residues. The ends were cut back, 4 bases at V and 3 bases at J, with 14 bases in the middle. The CDR3 reads CASSAADSRYEQYF. As DNA, the CDR3 is TGCGCCAGCAGCGCCGCGGATAGTCGCTACGAGCAGTACTTC. The variable domain in full, completed from reference TRBV5-1 and TRBJ2-7, reads KAGVTQTPRYLIKTRGQQVTLSCSPISGHRSVSWYQQTPGQGLQFLFEYFSETQRNKGNFPGRFSGRQFSNSRSEMNVSTLELGDSALYLCASSAADSRYEQYFGPGTRLTVT.

The chain carries TRBV2 and TRBJ1-3; D possibly corresponds to TRBD1 (5 bases). The germline gives CDR1 SNHLY, CDR2 FYNNEI. V was pared by 5 bases and J by 0 bases, with 14 bases between. The CDR3 contains 16 residues. In nucleotides, the CDR3 is TGTGCCAGCAGTTCCAGGGTCCTGAGCTCTGGAAACACCATATATTTT. Protein: CASSSRVLSSGNTIYF.

The CDR3 nucleotides are TGTGCCAGCAGCCTTAGCGGGAGGGCCGACGAGCAGTACTTC. Translated, it gives CASSLSGRADEQYF. This chain joins TRBV9 and TRBJ2-7; 11 nucleotides agree with TRBD2. Germline lookup yields CDR1 SGDLS and CDR2 YYNGEE. This CDR3 spans 14 amino acids. With 4 bases clipped from V and 5 bases from J, the junction kept 5 bases outside the gene matches.

The rearrangement joins TRBV28 to TRBJ2-5, with TRBD1 matching 9 bases. From germline, CDR1 is MDHEN and CDR2 SYDVKM. The CDR3 runs to 16 residues. The J segment lost 5 bases and the V segment lost 4 bases, leaving 11 bases of the junction unmatched. The CDR3 here is CASSSNLQGARETQYF. The CDR3 coding sequence is TGTGCCAGCAGTTCCAACTTACAGGGGGCACGGGAGACCCAGTACTTC.

The rearrangement joins TRBV25-1 to TRBJ1-6; the D gene is possibly TRBD1 (6 bases). Trimming removed 1 base from V and 8 bases from J, with 15 bases in between. Germline-derived CDR1 and CDR2 are MGHDK and SYGVNS. This CDR3 is built from 16 residues. Here the CDR3 DNA reads TGTGCCAGCAGTGAATTCGGCAACCAGGGGCATTCACCCCTCCACTTT. Amino acid sequence: CASSEFGNQGHSPLHF.

The CDR3 DNA reads TGTGCCAGCAGCGTAGAGGGGGGCGAGCAGTACTTC. Its protein is CASSVEGGEQYF. The rearrangement links TRBV9 to TRBJ2-7, with D perhaps matching TRBD1 or TRBD2 (6 bases each). The germline V gene encodes CDR1 SGDLS and CDR2 YYNGEE. V lost 0 bases, J lost 6 bases, and 7 bases lay in between. This CDR3 is built from 12 residues. The whole variable domain, filled in from reference TRBV9 and TRBJ2-7, reads DSGVTQTPKHLITATGQRVTLRCSPRSGDLSVYWYQQSLDQGLQFLIQYYNGEERAKGNILERFSAQQFPDLHSELNLSSLELGDSALYFCASSVEGGEQYFGPGTRLTVT.

The V call is TRBV9, the J call TRBJ1-5; TRBD1 aligns across 7 bases. This CDR3 has 18 amino acids. J gave up 3 bases and V 7 bases, and 19 bases lay outside the gene matches. Germline V gene sequence: CDR1 SGDLS, CDR2 YYNGEE. The CDR3 region has the DNA TGTGCCAGCTGCCCGAGTCGCGGGACAGTCCTTTCCAATCAGCCCCAGCATTTT. Translated: CASCPSRGTVLSNQPQHF.

The chain employs TRBV5-1 and TRBJ2-5; a possible D gene is TRBD1 (7 bases). The CDR3 sequence is 14 residues long. Germline lookup yields CDR1 SGHRS and CDR2 YFSETQ. The V end was cut by 0 bases, the J end by 5 bases, with 11 bases between. As DNA, the CDR3 is TGCGCCAGCAGCTTGGCGACAGGGAGGGAGACCCAGTACTTC. Translating it yields CASSLATGRETQYF.

Worth noting for this clone: The same CDR3 also results from other DNA sequences found in this sample. The genes are TRBV4-1 and TRBJ1-2, with 9 positions matching TRBD1. Germline V gene data show CDR1 as MGHRA and CDR2 as YSYEKL. J was trimmed by 8 bases and V by 0 bases; bases with no gene match: 10. The CDR3 runs to 16 residues. The CDR3 loop is CASSQDRGQGFWGYTF. The CDR3 region has the DNA TGCGCCAGCAGCCAAGATAGGGGACAGGGCTTTTGGGGCTACACCTTC.

The chain uses TRBV28 and TRBJ1-2, with TRBD1 as a possible D gene (5 bases). CDR3 length equals 16 residues. Between the trimmed V and J ends, which lost 5 bases and 5 bases, there was a span of 21 bases. Looked up from germline, CDR1 is MDHEN and CDR2 is SYDVKM. The CDR3 DNA follows: TGTGCCAGCAGTACACCCCCCGGGACGGGTAAATATGGCTACACCTTC. Its protein product is CASSTPPGTGKYGYTF.

The chain couples TRBV21-1 to TRBJ1-3; TRBD1 reflects the table's D call only, with no check against the DNA. TRBV21-1 is classified as a pseudogene. The CDR3 totals 13 residues. The CDR3 reads CASTPNSGNTIYF. CDR3 DNA sequence: TGTGCCAGCACCCCCAACTCTGGAAACACCATATATTTT.